This T cell receptor beta chain was captured by sequencing in a study of cytomegalovirus exposure and HLA in healthy donors. Findings and limits, study-wide: In a later analysis, HLA-associated beta chains showed higher expansion and lower generation probabilities than comparable chains. Later work found that TCR association rates differed between HLA loci; DRB1 had the most and HLA-C the fewest. Most likely, a cluster of highly shared sequence variants arose as a sequencing artifact.

The CDR3 runs 15 residues. Per germline, CDR1 MDHEN and CDR2 SYDVKM. Trimming shortened V by 3 bases and J by 1 base, and 12 bases separated the two germline ends. With regard to this clone: What it recognizes is unknown.

The PCR contained 60 Vbeta and 13 Jbeta primers. Profiling relied on immunoSEQ multiplex PCR, and the TCRdb table lists in-frame clones only, not all of them. The table has more than 150,000 clones, 75% to 90% seen once. This receptor was identified in a young woman in good health and CMV-seronegative. V and J are TRBV28 and TRBJ1-1, with D possibly matching TRBD1 (5 bases). Material for sequencing was PBMCs. CDR3 DNA sequence: TGTGCCAGCAGTTTGGGCGGGGGGACGAACACTGAAGCTTTCTTT. It specifies CASSLGGGTNTEAFF.